This TCR beta chain was profiled in a study of blood T cell repertoires in COVID-19. Germline CDR1 reads MNHEY; CDR2 reads SMNVEV (reference sequence). Deletions cut 5 bases from V and 0 bases from J, with 17 bases between. The CDR3 spans 17 residues. This table comes from immunoSEQ multiplex PCR, and its TCRdb copy is limited to in-frame clones, with some not included. The table includes under 250,000 clones, roughly 90% detected once. The gene calls are TRBV27 and TRBJ1-3; a possible D gene is TRBD1 (6 bases). This TCR was sampled from a woman aged 25 to 39 with acute COVID-19. Material: PBMCs or T cells enriched from blood (not recorded which). In DNA form, the CDR3 reads TGTGCCAGCAGTCCCACTTGGGGGACACTCTCTGGAAACACCATATATTTT. It is translated as CASSPTWGTLSGNTIYF.